A single sample is the source of the 14 T cell receptor beta chains below, sequenced in a study of cytomegalovirus exposure and HLA in healthy donors. This PCR relied on a set of 60 Vbeta primers and 13 Jbeta primers. Assay used: immunoSEQ multiplex PCR; TCRdb lists only in-frame clones, some missing. The record lists approximately 110,000 clones, of which the ten most abundant hold roughly 0.94%. The specimen sequenced was PBMCs. The source of these receptors is a young man in good health and CMV-seronegative.

This chain uses TRBV7-9 with TRBJ1-4, with 8 bases identical to TRBD1. With V trimmed by 6 bases and J by 4 bases, 4 bases remained unmatched. The CDR3 length is 14 residues. Per germline, CDR1 SEHNR and CDR2 FQNEAQ (reference sequence). The CDR3 sequence: CASSKDRDNEKLFF. The CDR3 DNA is TGTGCCAGCAGTAAGGACAGGGATAATGAAAAACTGTTTTTT.

Here the CDR3 DNA reads TGTGCCACCAGCAGGGGGGGGGACAGGGGCATGAATGAGCAGTTCTTC. The encoded protein is CATSRGGDRGMNEQFF. The chain uses TRBV15 and TRBJ2-1; 10 positions agree with TRBD1. The CDR3 sequence is 16 residues long. CDR1 is LNHNV and CDR2 is YYDKDF in the germline V gene (reference sequence). With V trimmed by 3 bases and J by 7 bases, 9 bases remained unmatched.

CDR3 region: CASSLVTPTETQYF. The CDR3 bases are TGTGCCAGCAGCTTAGTCACGCCTACGGAGACCCAGTACTTC. The V call is TRBV11-2, the J call TRBJ2-5; unclear D gene. The V end was cut by 1 base, the J end by 5 bases, with 11 bases between. The CDR3 extends over 14 amino acids. The germline CDR1 and CDR2 sequences are SGHAT and FQNNGV.

CDR3 sequence reads: CASSVTGDGGYGYTF. CDR3 nucleotide sequence: TGTGCCAGTAGTGTGACAGGGGACGGCGGCTATGGCTACACCTTC. The chain uses TRBV19 and TRBJ1-2; TRBD1 agrees at 8 bases. CDR3 length: 15 amino acids. In germline, CDR1 is LNHDA, CDR2 SQIVND (reference sequence). Losses at the gene ends were 5 bases for V and 4 bases for J; bases not matched to a gene: 9.

The chain joins TRBV5-4 to TRBJ2-2; 8 positions match TRBD1. Trimming cost V 5 bases and J 6 bases; bases outside gene matches: 12. The CDR3 length is 16 residues. Germline assignment: CDR1 SGHNT and CDR2 YYREEE (reference sequence). The CDR3 reads CASSFSQGDKSGELFF. CDR3 bases: TGTGCCAGCAGTTTCTCACAGGGGGATAAATCCGGGGAGCTGTTTTTT.

The chain joins TRBV7-9 to TRBJ2-3; D might be TRBD1 (6 bases). V gave up 5 bases and J gave up 1 base, with 13 bases separating them. CDR3 size: 15 residues. From germline, CDR1 is SEHNR and CDR2 FQNEAQ (reference sequence). The CDR3 loop is CASSNTGSGTDTQYF. The CDR3 DNA is TGTGCCAGCAGCAACACAGGGTCCGGCACAGATACGCAGTATTTT.

The V gene is TRBV30, the J gene TRBJ1-1; no definite D call. The V gene lost 4 bases and the J gene lost 2 bases, with 17 bases spanning the gap. The CDR3 runs to 15 residues. The germline V gene encodes CDR1 GTSNPN and CDR2 SVGIG (reference sequence). The CDR3: CAWIIRRVRNTEAFF. DNA for the CDR3: TGTGCCTGGATAATAAGGAGGGTTAGAAACACTGAAGCTTTCTTT.

The J gene is TRBJ1-5, the V gene TRBV28, with TRBD1 identical over 10 bases. V shed 5 bases and J 7 bases; nucleotides not matched to a gene: 8. Germline CDR1 reads MDHEN; CDR2 reads SYDVKM. The CDR3 is made up of 15 amino acids. The CDR3 nucleotides read TGTGCCAGCAGTCTGGGACAGGGGTATCGACAGCCCCAGCATTTT. It encodes CASSLGQGYRQPQHF.

The rearrangement uses TRBV6-4 and TRBJ1-1; D unclear. Germline loops: CDR1 MRHNA, CDR2 SNTAGT. V was pared by 6 bases and J by 4 bases, with 12 bases between. CDR3 length: 13 amino acids. CDR3 residues: CASSERRGTEAFF. CDR3 sequence (DNA): TGTGCCAGCAGCGAACGTCGGGGCACTGAAGCTTTCTTT.

This chain uses TRBV6-4 with TRBJ1-2, with a possible D match to TRBD1 (6 bases). Trimming took 1 base from V and 7 from J, leaving 13 bases between them. This CDR3 is 14 amino acids long. Germline V gene data show CDR1 as MRHNA and CDR2 as SNTAGT. The CDR3 bases are TGTGCCAGCAGTGACTTGGACAGATCTTCTGGCTACACCTTC. Translation gives CASSDLDRSSGYTF.

This rearrangement joins TRBV5-5 to TRBJ2-5; D ambiguous. In germline, CDR1 is SGHKS, CDR2 YYEKEE (reference sequence). The CDR3 has 15 amino acids. Trimming stripped 1 base from V and 2 bases from J, with 12 bases between. In nucleotides, the CDR3 is TGTGCCAGCAGCTTGAGAGACTTCGGACAAGAGACCCAGTACTTC. It specifies CASSLRDFGQETQYF. Based on the CDR3 plus reference TRBV5-5 and TRBJ2-5, the full variable domain is DAGVTQSPTHLIKTRGQQVTLRCSPISGHKSVSWYQQVLGQGPQFIFQYYEKEERGRGNFPDRFSARQFPNYSSELNVNALLLGDSALYLCASSLRDFGQETQYFGPGTRLLVL.

The gene calls are TRBV5-1 and TRBJ2-5, with a possible D match to TRBD2 (5 bases). Germline V gives CDR1 SGHRS, CDR2 YFSETQ. The length of the CDR3 is 11 residues. The V end was cut by 3 bases, the J end by 5 bases, with 5 bases between. The CDR3 protein is CASSWRETQYF. In DNA, the CDR3 is TGCGCCAGCAGCTGGAGGGAGACCCAGTACTTC. Looking up the rest from reference TRBV5-1 and TRBJ2-5 gives the full variable domain: KAGVTQTPRYLIKTRGQQVTLSCSPISGHRSVSWYQQTPGQGLQFLFEYFSETQRNKGNFPGRFSGRQFSNSRSEMNVSTLELGDSALYLCASSWRETQYFGPGTRLLVL.

The chain joins TRBV29-1 to TRBJ1-1; D is perhaps TRBD1 (5 bases). CDR3 length: 14 residues. V gave up 7 bases and J gave up 0 bases, with 15 bases separating them. Germline assignment: CDR1 SQVTM and CDR2 ANQGSEA. Written as DNA, the CDR3 is TGCAGCGGGGGGGAGCGACTCATGAACACTGAAGCTTTCTTT. It specifies CSGGERLMNTEAFF.

The rearrangement links TRBV5-1 to TRBJ2-1; the match to TRBD1 covers 8 bases. Germline CDR1 is SGHRS and CDR2 is YFSETQ. With 2 bases clipped from V and 5 bases from J, the junction kept 6 bases outside the gene matches. The length of the CDR3 is 15 residues. CDR3 amino acids: CASSFGQGLDNEQFF. As DNA, the CDR3 is TGCGCCAGCAGCTTTGGACAGGGACTCGACAATGAGCAGTTCTTC.